Detailed here is one T cell receptor (beta chain). This sample is drawn from a study of blood T cell repertoires in COVID-19. Study in general: Some COVID-19 samples were acute and others convalescent; all came from the United States, Italy and Spain. T cells, B-cell-depleted T cells, or PBMCs supplied cDNA or gDNA.

J gave up 1 base and V 6 bases, and 8 bases lay outside the gene matches. The CDR3 totals 15 residues. CDR1 and CDR2 (germline): MNHEY, SMNVEV (reference sequence). Authors' analysis steps: Reference gene primer amplification yielded estimated nucleated cell counts. Using immunoSEQ multiplex PCR, the repertoire was profiled, and TCRdb retains in-frame clones only, with some absent. The V and J calls and clone size were taken over from that table, and D and trimming were inferred from the DNA. Of about 120,000 clones listed, around 86% are singletons. This TCR derives from a man aged 40-50 years with acute or convalescent COVID-19. The chain employs TRBV27 and TRBJ2-5, with 7 bases fitting TRBD2. Sequences were obtained from peripheral blood. CDR3 coding DNA: TGTGCCAGCAGCTCACTAGCGCAACTCCAAGAGACCCAGTACTTC. Encoded protein: CASSSLAQLQETQYF.